The 32 T cell receptor beta chains reported below all come from one sample, sequenced in a study of T cells in Graves' hyperthyroidism and ophthalmopathy. It was RNA transcripts that yielded the amplified TCR beta CDR3 regions. The primer set for the first-round RT-PCR of the TCR CDR3 was HTBI. TCRdb passed the multiplex PCR reads through MiXCR, listing each CDR3 protein once. This table has about 610,000 distinct CDR3 sequences, around 15% appearing once. What was sequenced was blood. All receptors derive from a woman aged 40 to 50 with Graves' ophthalmopathy.

This clonotype was counted many times. The chain carries TRBV2 and TRBJ1-5; TRBD1 might be the D (5 bases). V dropped 7 bases and J dropped 4 bases, with 11 bases sitting between them. Germline CDR1 is SNHLY and CDR2 is FYNNEI. The CDR3 spans 13 residues. As DNA, the CDR3 is TGTGCCAGCACCCTCGGGACTAATCAGCCCCAGCATTTT. Protein: CASTLGTNQPQHF.

This clonotype was picked up many times. The chain uses TRBV28 and TRBJ1-5, with D unresolved. V lost 4 bases to trimming and J lost 5 bases, with 9 bases between them. This CDR3 region has 13 residues. CDR1 and CDR2 from the germline V gene are MDHEN and SYDVKM. The CDR3: CASSSGRHQPQHF. CDR3 nucleotides: TGTGCCAGCAGTTCCGGACGTCATCAGCCCCAGCATTTT.

For this clonotype: A read error is possible here, since a much larger clone lies one base away. The chain uses TRBV12-3 or TRBV12-4 and TRBJ1-6; D is perhaps TRBD1 (5 bases). The CDR3 length is 14 residues. The V end lost 5 bases, the J end lost 12 bases, and 17 bases lay between the germline ends. The CDR3 coding sequence is TGTGCCAGCAGTCGGGACCTAAGGGATTTACCCCTCCACTTT. This codes for CASSRDLRDLPLHF.

This clonotype was seen repeatedly, ten times or more. The genes are TRBV25-1 and TRBJ2-7; TRBD1 agrees at 7 bases. Trimming took 4 bases from V and 0 from J; bases not matched to a gene: 9. CDR3 length equals 16 residues. From germline, CDR1 is MGHDK and CDR2 SYGVNS. The CDR3 nucleotides read TGTGCCAGCAGTGTAGAATACAGGACAGGCTCCTACGAGCAGTACTTC. Residues: CASSVEYRTGSYEQYF.

This clonotype was found many times. V is TRBV6-5 and J is TRBJ2-7, with D uncertain. The CDR3 sequence is 13 residues long. Germline loops: CDR1 MNHEY, CDR2 SVGAGI. Trimming shortened V by 0 bases and J by 6 bases, and 9 bases separated the two germline ends. Here the CDR3 DNA reads TGTGCCAGCAGTTACTCTTCAGTTTCCGAGCAGTACTTC. It is translated as CASSYSSVSEQYF.

The CDR3 is CATSSPRGQETQYF. The CDR3 nucleotides are TGTGCCACCAGCAGTCCCCGGGGGCAAGAGACCCAGTACTTC. The V and J genes are TRBV15 and TRBJ2-5; maybe TRBD2 (6 bases). Germline CDR1 reads LNHNV; CDR2 reads YYDKDF (reference sequence). The CDR3 is 14 amino acids. V was cut by 3 bases and J by 2 bases, with 10 bases left in between.

The chain recombines TRBV28 with TRBJ1-2, with D perhaps TRBD1 (6 bases). V was shortened by 6 bases and J by 4 bases, with 15 bases between the two germline ends. Germline V lookup: CDR1 MDHEN, CDR2 SYDVKM. CDR3 length: 14 residues. CDR3 nucleotide sequence: TGTGCCAGCAGAGGGCGGGAGGGGGGCTATGGCTACACCTTC. Encoded protein: CASRGREGGYGYTF.

This clonotype was seen ten or more times. The rearrangement joins TRBV20-1 to TRBJ1-2; tentatively, D is TRBD1 (6 bases). The germline gives CDR1 DFQATT, CDR2 SNEGSKA (reference sequence). Trimming cost V 5 bases and J 3 bases, with 13 bases left between them. The CDR3 has 13 residues. The CDR3 sequence: CSAPDRSYYGYTF. In DNA, the CDR3 is TGCAGTGCTCCCGACAGGAGTTACTATGGCTACACCTTC.

CDR3 loop: CASSFNRGTNTGELFF. The DNA of the CDR3 is TGTGCCAGCAGTTTCAATCGCGGAACGAACACCGGGGAGCTGTTTTTT. The rearrangement joins TRBV12-3 or TRBV12-4 to TRBJ2-2, with D hard to call. The CDR3 is 16 residues long. Trimming removed 3 bases at V and 0 bases at J, with 11 bases between.

The sample holds many counts of this clonotype. The rearrangement links TRBV11-2 to TRBJ2-7, with a weak D call TRBD2 (5 bases). The length of the CDR3 is 16 residues. The V gene lost 0 bases and the J gene lost 9 bases, with 21 bases spanning the gap. Germline V gene sequence: CDR1 SGHAT, CDR2 FQNNGV. The CDR3 bases are TGTGCCAGCAGCTTAGAGTGGTTGTTTAGCCGGGAAGTGCAGTACTTC. It is translated as CASSLEWLFSREVQYF.

This clonotype has a count of ten or more. CDR3 sequence: CASSLGNRGGNTEAFF. The CDR3 DNA follows: TGCGCCAGCAGCTTGGGCAACAGGGGAGGTAACACTGAAGCTTTCTTT. This rearrangement joins TRBV5-1 to TRBJ1-1; 7 positions match TRBD1. Trimming took 0 bases from V and 2 from J; bases not matched to a gene: 7. Per the germline V gene, CDR1 is SGHRS and CDR2 is YFSETQ. The CDR3 is 16 residues long.

Many counts were recorded for this clonotype. The chain links TRBV6-1 to TRBJ1-5, with 9 bases identical to TRBD1. In germline, CDR1 is MNHNS, CDR2 SASEGT. Germline trimming cut 5 bases from V and 5 bases from J; bases unmatched to any gene: 7. This CDR3 region has 15 residues. CDR3 coding DNA: TGTGCCAGCAGTCCCGGGACAGGGTTCGATCAGCCCCAGCATTTT. Residues: CASSPGTGFDQPQHF.

This clonotype was counted only a few times. The rearrangement joins TRBV7-6 to TRBJ2-7; D may correspond to TRBD1 or TRBD2 (5 bases each). This CDR3 is 17 amino acids long. Per germline, CDR1 SGHVS and CDR2 FNYEAQ. Trimming removed 1 base from V and 0 bases from J, with 16 bases in between. The CDR3 DNA reads as TGTGCCAGCAGCTTAGGGGCCGGGACGTCAAGCTCCTACGAGCAGTACTTC. It specifies CASSLGAGTSSSYEQYF.

This clonotype was seen at least ten times. The chain joins TRBV7-9 to TRBJ1-1; D remains unclear. Germline CDR1 is SEHNR and CDR2 is FQNEAQ (reference sequence). The CDR3 is 11 residues long. The V and J ends lost 4 bases and 4 bases respectively, with 4 bases between them. In nucleotides, the CDR3 is TGTGCCAGCAGCTCGTCCACTGAAGCTTTCTTT. Residues: CASSSSTEAFF.

The chain uses TRBV2 and TRBJ1-2; unclear D gene. The V end lost 3 bases, the J end lost 4 bases, and 15 bases lay between the germline ends. Germline values: CDR1 SNHLY, CDR2 FYNNEI. The length of the CDR3 is 15 residues. CDR3 residues: CASSDGGFGPYGYTF. The CDR3 DNA follows: TGTGCCAGCAGTGATGGAGGGTTTGGTCCCTATGGCTACACCTTC.

This clonotype occurred many times. The chain carries TRBV6-5 and TRBJ1-2; TRBD1 is a possible D gene (6 bases). The V gene's germline CDR1 is MNHEY and CDR2 SVGAGI. The CDR3 spans 14 residues. Trimming removed 0 bases from V and 7 bases from J, with 12 bases in between. CDR3 in DNA: TGTGCCAGCAGTTACTCTGGGGGGCAGGTTGGCTACACCTTC. As protein: CASSYSGGQVGYTF.

This clonotype was found many times. The gene calls are TRBV20-1 and TRBJ1-1, with D uncertain. CDR3 length: 12 residues. In germline, CDR1 is DFQATT, CDR2 SNEGSKA (reference sequence). V lost 6 bases and J 0 bases, leaving 8 bases between the germline ends. The CDR3 here is CSAITVNTEAFF. The CDR3 nucleotides are TGCAGTGCCATTACGGTGAACACTGAAGCTTTCTTT.

This clonotype appeared many times. The chain combines TRBV12-3 or TRBV12-4 with TRBJ2-5; D not resolved. V was trimmed by 6 bases and J by 5 bases, leaving 13 bases between them. The CDR3 sequence is 13 residues long. CDR3 in amino acids: CASSSHLSETQYF. The CDR3 DNA reads TGTGCCAGCAGCTCCCACTTGTCGGAGACCCAGTACTTC.

This clonotype was seen many times. The gene calls are TRBV6-1 and TRBJ2-7, with a tentative D call TRBD1 (6 bases). The CDR3 loop spans 15 amino acids. Per germline, CDR1 MNHNS and CDR2 SASEGT. The V gene lost 6 bases and the J gene lost 6 bases, with 21 bases spanning the gap. The CDR3 reads CASSTAQGRRAEQYF. CDR3 in DNA: TGTGCCAGCAGCACAGCACAGGGTAGGCGTGCCGAGCAGTACTTC.

This clonotype appeared once. The V and J genes are TRBV18 and TRBJ2-2; 9 nucleotides line up with TRBD2. This CDR3 region has 16 residues. Trimming took 3 bases from V and 4 from J; bases not matched to a gene: 6. Germline loops: CDR1 KGHSH, CDR2 LQKENI. The CDR3 loop is CASSPLSGRSTGELFF. In nucleotides, the CDR3 is TGTGCCAGCTCACCTCTAAGCGGGAGGTCCACCGGGGAGCTGTTTTTT.

This clonotype showed up many times. V is TRBV12-3 or TRBV12-4 and J is TRBJ1-1, with TRBD1 as a possible D gene (6 bases). Trimming took off 6 bases at V and 6 bases at J, with 14 bases between the two ends. The CDR3 runs to 13 residues. This CDR3 reads CASSPLTGAEAFF. The CDR3, as DNA: TGTGCCAGCAGCCCCCTGACAGGAGCTGAAGCTTTCTTT.

The chain is built from TRBV12-3 or TRBV12-4 and TRBJ2-2; D possibly corresponds to TRBD2 (5 bases). The CDR3 loop spans 14 amino acids. The germline V and J ends were trimmed by 3 bases and 4 bases, with 9 bases remaining between them. The CDR3 DNA sequence: TGTGCCAGCAGTTTGCCTAGCAGCACCGGGGAGCTGTTTTTT. Translation: CASSLPSSTGELFF.

The genes are TRBV6-1 and TRBJ1-2; D gene ambiguous. The germline V gene encodes CDR1 MNHNS and CDR2 SASEGT. CDR3 length equals 14 residues. V was pared by 2 bases and J by 4 bases, with 11 bases between. DNA for the CDR3: TGTGCCAGCAGTGAATCGGTCAGCCTCTATGGCTACACCTTC. Translating gives CASSESVSLYGYTF.

This chain joins TRBV7-8 and TRBJ2-5; D not certain. Trimming pared 3 bases from V and 6 bases from J, leaving 14 bases between. Germline CDR1 reads SGHVS; CDR2 reads FQNEAQ. CDR3 length: 14 residues. The CDR3 DNA sequence: TGTGCCAGCAGCTTTACACGTATTTTTCAGACCCAGTACTTC. Translating it yields CASSFTRIFQTQYF.

This clonotype was picked up many times. The J gene is TRBJ1-3, the V gene TRBV15, with TRBD1 matching over 11 bases. Per germline, CDR1 LNHNV and CDR2 YYDKDF (reference sequence). With V trimmed by 1 base and J by 3 bases, 8 bases remained unmatched. The CDR3 spans 18 residues. The CDR3 DNA reads TGTGCCACCAGCAGAGGTCTACCGGGACAGGGGGATGGAAACACCATATATTTT. Its translation: CATSRGLPGQGDGNTIYF.

This clonotype was seen at least ten times. The V gene is TRBV11-2, the J gene TRBJ2-1, with 10 bases identical to TRBD2. The germline V gene has CDR1 SGHAT and CDR2 FQNNGV. V lost 3 bases and J lost 4; bases outside the gene matches: 3. The CDR3 sequence is 15 residues long. CDR3 bases: TGTGCCAGCAGCTTCACTAGCGGGGAATACAATGAGCAGTTCTTC. This gives the protein CASSFTSGEYNEQFF. Combining the CDR3 with reference TRBV11-2 and TRBJ2-1 gives the whole variable domain EAGVAQSPRYKIIEKRQSVAFWCNPISGHATLYWYQQILGQGPKLLIQFQNNGVVDDSQLPKDRFSAERLKGVDSTLKIQPAKLEDSAVYLCASSFTSGEYNEQFFGPGTRLTVL.

This clonotype showed up many times. The rearrangement joins TRBV11-3 to TRBJ2-5; no clear D gene. The CDR3 length is 13 residues. With 3 bases removed from V and 0 bases from J, the gap between germline ends came to 5 bases. Germline CDR1 is SGHNT and CDR2 is YENEEA. The CDR3 region is CASSLSDQETQYF. The CDR3 DNA sequence: TGTGCCAGCAGCTTGAGCGACCAAGAGACCCAGTACTTC. Filled out from reference TRBV11-3 and TRBJ2-5, the complete variable domain reads EAGVVQSPRYKIIEKKQPVAFWCNPISGHNTLYWYLQNLGQGPELLIRYENEEAVDDSQLPKDRFSAERLKGVDSTLKIQPAELGDSAVYLCASSLSDQETQYFGPGTRLLVL.

The rearrangement uses TRBV19 and TRBJ2-7, with TRBD2 matching 12 bases. CDR3 length: 17 residues. V trimming: 4 bases; J trimming: 0 bases; junction bases outside the gene matches: 7. Germline V CDR1 and CDR2: LNHDA, SQIVND (reference sequence). CDR3 region: CASSKGLAGFNSYEQYF. In DNA, the CDR3 is TGTGCCAGTAGTAAAGGACTAGCGGGATTCAACTCCTACGAGCAGTACTTC.

This clonotype has at least ten counts. This chain uses TRBV19 with TRBJ1-1; TRBD1 matches at 8 bases. V was pared by 5 bases and J by 5 bases, with 7 bases of the junction left unmatched. The CDR3 covers 14 residues. Germline CDR1 reads LNHDA; CDR2 reads SQIVND (reference sequence). The CDR3 DNA reads as TGTGCCAGTAGTGTTGGACAGGGAAGAACTGAAGCTTTCTTT. Protein sequence: CASSVGQGRTEAFF.

This clonotype was observed many times. The V gene is TRBV10-3, the J gene TRBJ1-2; weak D call: TRBD1 (6 bases). The CDR3 covers 14 residues. Trimming left V 7 bases short and J 4 bases short, with 16 bases between. CDR1 is ENHRY, CDR2 SYGVKD, per germline. CDR3 sequence: CAIKVEGEGYGYTF. CDR3 nucleotide sequence: TGTGCCATCAAAGTGGAGGGGGAGGGCTATGGCTACACCTTC.

This clonotype came up many times. V is TRBV6-1 and J is TRBJ1-5; 7 nucleotides match TRBD1. V shed 7 bases, J shed 4 bases, and the junction held 7 bases outside the gene matches. Germline V gives CDR1 MNHNS, CDR2 SASEGT. The CDR3 consists of 14 residues. CDR3 bases: TGTGCCAGCAACCGACAGGGACCAAATCAGCCCCAGCATTTT. Translation gives CASNRQGPNQPQHF.

This clonotype appeared many times. This chain connects TRBV12-3 or TRBV12-4 to TRBJ1-5, with 8 bases aligning to TRBD1. This CDR3 spans 15 amino acids. V was pared by 6 bases and J by 0 bases, with 4 bases of the junction left unmatched. In nucleotides, the CDR3 is TGTGCCAGCAGGCAGGGGGCGGGTAGCAATCAGCCCCAGCATTTT. It encodes CASRQGAGSNQPQHF.